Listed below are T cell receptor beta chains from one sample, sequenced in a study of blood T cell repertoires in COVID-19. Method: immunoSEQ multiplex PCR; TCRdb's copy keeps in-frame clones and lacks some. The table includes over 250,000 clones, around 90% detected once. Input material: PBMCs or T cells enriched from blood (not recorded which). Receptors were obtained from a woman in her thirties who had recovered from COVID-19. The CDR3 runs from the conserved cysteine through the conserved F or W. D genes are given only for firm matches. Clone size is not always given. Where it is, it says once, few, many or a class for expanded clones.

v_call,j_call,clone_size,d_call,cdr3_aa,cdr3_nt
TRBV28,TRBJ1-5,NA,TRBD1,CASSTWDSQDQPQHF,TGTGCCAGCAGTACATGGGACAGCCAAGATCAGCCCCAGCATTTT
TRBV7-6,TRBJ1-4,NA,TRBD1,CASSFIQGQGPEKLFF,TGTGCCAGCAGCTTCATTCAGGGACAGGGGCCCGAAAAACTGTTTTTT
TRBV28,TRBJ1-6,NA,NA,CASSLATGTLYNSPLHF,TGTGCCAGCAGTTTGGCAACCGGGACACTGTATAATTCACCCCTCCACTTT
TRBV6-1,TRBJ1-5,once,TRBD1,CASSDWTGYSNQPQHF,TGTGCCAGCAGTGATTGGACAGGGTATAGCAATCAGCCCCAGCATTTT
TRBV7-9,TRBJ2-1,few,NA,CASSYDTYNEQFF,TGTGCCAGCAGCTACGACACTTACAATGAGCAGTTCTTC
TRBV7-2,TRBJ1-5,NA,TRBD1,CASSLWGQSNQPQHF,TGTGCCAGCAGCTTATGGGGACAGAGCAATCAGCCCCAGCATTTT
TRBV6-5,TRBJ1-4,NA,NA,CASSYSGGSNEKLFF,TGTGCCAGCAGTTACTCGGGAGGGTCTAATGAAAAACTGTTTTTT
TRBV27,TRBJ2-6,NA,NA,CASSPRGSGANVLTF,TGTGCCAGCAGTCCGCGGGGCTCCGGGGCCAACGTCCTGACTTTC
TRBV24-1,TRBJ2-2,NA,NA,CATSATNTGELFF,TGTGCCACCAGTGCAACAAACACCGGGGAGCTGTTTTTT
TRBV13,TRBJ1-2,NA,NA,CATPPRHVGYGYTF,TGTGCCACCCCGCCCCGACATGTTGGGTACGGCTACACCTTC
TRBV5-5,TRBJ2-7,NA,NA,CASSQYLGQGGYEQYF,TGTGCCAGCAGCCAGTACCTCGGACAGGGAGGGTACGAGCAGTACTTC
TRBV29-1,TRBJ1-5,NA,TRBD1,CSAGTANQPQHF,TGCAGCGCCGGGACAGCTAATCAGCCCCAGCATTTT
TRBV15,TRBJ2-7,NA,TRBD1,CATTPDRALSYEQYF,TGTGCCACCACCCCGGACAGGGCCCTTTCCTACGAGCAGTACTTC
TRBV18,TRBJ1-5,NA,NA,CASSPAASTNQPQHF,TGTGCCAGCTCACCAGCGGCCAGCACCAATCAGCCCCAGCATTTT
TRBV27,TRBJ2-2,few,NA,CASGPETAGELFF,TGTGCCAGTGGGCCCGAGACGGCCGGGGAGCTGTTTTTT
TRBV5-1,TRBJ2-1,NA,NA,CASSDLGSHYNEQFF,TGCGCCAGCAGCGACCTAGGATCCCACTACAATGAGCAGTTCTTC
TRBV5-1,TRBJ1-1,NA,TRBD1,CASSLETGVDTEAFF,TGCGCCAGCAGCTTGGAGACAGGGGTGGACACTGAAGCTTTCTTT
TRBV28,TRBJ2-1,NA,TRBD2,CASRQTGLAGDNEQFF,TGTGCCAGCAGGCAGACCGGACTAGCGGGGGACAATGAGCAGTTCTTC
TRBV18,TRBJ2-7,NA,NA,CASSPQALRARYEQYF,TGTGCCAGCTCACCACAAGCTTTGAGGGCCCGCTACGAGCAGTACTTC
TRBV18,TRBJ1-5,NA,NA,CASSPPGGSDQPQHF,TGTGCCAGCTCACCACCGGGAGGTTCCGATCAGCCCCAGCATTTT
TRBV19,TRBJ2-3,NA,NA,CASSSDSRSTDTQYF,TGTGCCAGTAGTTCTGACTCGAGGAGCACAGATACGCAGTATTTT
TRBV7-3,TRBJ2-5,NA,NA,CASSLSHGETQYF,TGTGCCAGCAGCCTTTCACATGGTGAGACCCAGTACTTC
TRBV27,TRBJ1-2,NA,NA,CASSFGTYYGYTF,TGTGCCAGCAGTTTTGGCACCTACTATGGCTACACCTTC
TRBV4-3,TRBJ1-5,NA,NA,CASSQGQTYQPQHF,TGCGCCAGCAGCCAAGGACAGACCTATCAGCCCCAGCATTTT
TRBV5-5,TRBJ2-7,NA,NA,CASSFSRSAFGAELYEQYF,TGTGCCAGCAGCTTTAGTCGGTCGGCTTTTGGAGCCGAATTGTACGAGCAGTACTTC
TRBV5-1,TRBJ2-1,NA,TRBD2,CASSLTPSGGFNEQFF,TGCGCCAGCAGCTTAACGCCTAGCGGGGGGTTCAATGAGCAGTTCTTC
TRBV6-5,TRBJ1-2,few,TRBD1,CASSYSRGGADGYTF,TGTGCCAGCAGTTACTCGCGAGGGGGCGCGGATGGCTACACCTTC
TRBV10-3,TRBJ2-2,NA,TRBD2,CAIRGQAGGASGELFF,TGTGCCATCCGGGGGCAGGCCGGGGGGGCCTCCGGGGAGCTGTTTTTT
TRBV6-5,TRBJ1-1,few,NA,CASTRGWGENTEAFF,TGTGCCAGCACCCGAGGGTGGGGGGAAAACACTGAAGCTTTCTTT
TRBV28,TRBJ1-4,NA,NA,CASSLMGGKNEKLFF,TGTGCCAGCAGTTTAATGGGGGGGAAGAATGAAAAACTGTTTTTT
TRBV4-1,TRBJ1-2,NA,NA,CASSLSVGLGYTF,TGCGCCAGCAGCCTATCCGTGGGCCTCGGCTACACCTTC
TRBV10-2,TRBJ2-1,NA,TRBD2,CATVSSGGVYEQFF,TGCGCCACTGTCTCTAGCGGGGGTGTCTATGAGCAGTTCTTC
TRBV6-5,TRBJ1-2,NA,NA,CASSPRGSGYGYTF,TGTGCCAGCAGTCCCCGTGGGTCAGGCTATGGCTACACCTTC
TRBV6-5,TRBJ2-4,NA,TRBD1,CASSLPRDREHF,TGTGCCAGCAGTCTCCCCCGGGACAGGGAGCACTTC
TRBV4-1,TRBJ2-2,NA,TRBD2,CASTRRESTGELFF,TGCGCCAGCACCCGGCGGGAGAGTACCGGGGAGCTGTTTTTT
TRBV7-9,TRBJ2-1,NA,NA,CASSLNPGTPPFF,TGTGCCAGCAGCCTGAATCCCGGGACACCCCCGTTCTTC
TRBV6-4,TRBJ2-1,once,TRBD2,CASSMTSGKPYNEQFF,TGTGCCAGCAGCATGACTAGCGGGAAACCATACAATGAGCAGTTCTTC
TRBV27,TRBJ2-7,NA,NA,CASSFSRGTYEQYF,TGTGCCAGCAGTTTCTCCAGGGGCACCTACGAGCAGTACTTC
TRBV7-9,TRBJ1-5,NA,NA,CASSFAGLFQPQHF,TGTGCCAGCAGCTTTGCAGGGCTGTTTCAGCCCCAGCATTTT
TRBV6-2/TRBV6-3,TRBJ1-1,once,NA,CASSYSPIRGRLSGTTEAFF,TGTGCCAGCAGTTACTCGCCGATCAGGGGCCGCTTATCGGGTACCACTGAAGCTTTCTTT